The 5 T cell receptor beta chains presented below share a single source sample, sequenced in a study of cytomegalovirus exposure and HLA in healthy donors. Only in-frame clones appear in the TCRdb table, and some are missing; sequencing was by immunoSEQ multiplex PCR. The sample carries approximately 170,000 clones, roughly nine tenths recorded once. Sequences were obtained from PBMCs. The receptors stem from a woman younger than 35 in good health and CMV-seropositive.

The chain couples TRBV7-9 to TRBJ2-1; the match to TRBD2 covers 13 bases. In germline, CDR1 is SEHNR, CDR2 FQNEAQ (reference sequence). With V trimmed by 1 base and J by 4 bases, 7 bases remained unmatched. The CDR3 runs to 18 residues. The CDR3 is CASSLEFGTSGTYNEQFF. CDR3 DNA: TGTGCCAGCAGCTTAGAATTCGGGACTAGCGGGACTTACAATGAGCAGTTCTTC.

As DNA, the CDR3 is TGCAGTGCTGACAGGGTGGAAGCTTTCTTT. It translates to CSADRVEAFF. The chain is built from TRBV20-1 and TRBJ1-1, with TRBD1 matching over 7 bases. This CDR3 contains 10 residues. V dropped 5 bases and J dropped 8; count of bases not matched to a gene: 2. Germline values: CDR1 DFQATT, CDR2 SNEGSKA (reference sequence).

With respect to this clone: This CDR3 is also generated by other DNA sequences in the sample. This chain links TRBV6-5 with TRBJ2-7; D may be TRBD1 (6 bases). The germline V gene has CDR1 MNHEY and CDR2 SVGAGI. Trimming stripped 4 bases from V and 3 bases from J, with 10 bases between. The CDR3 length is 13 residues. This chain's CDR3 is CASSSTGFYEQYF. The CDR3 region has the DNA TGTGCCAGCAGTTCCACAGGGTTCTACGAGCAGTACTTC.

The chain's CDR3 is CASSNGFSPLHF. The CDR3 DNA is TGTGCCAGCAGCAACGGTTTTTCACCCCTCCACTTT. The chain recombines TRBV7-9 with TRBJ1-6; D is undetermined. The CDR3 is made up of 12 amino acids. Deletions cut 5 bases from V and 9 bases from J, with 8 bases between. Germline V gives CDR1 SEHNR, CDR2 FQNEAQ (reference sequence).

The chain couples TRBV7-9 to TRBJ1-2, with TRBD1 as a possible D gene (5 bases). Germline CDR1 reads SEHNR; CDR2 reads FQNEAQ (reference sequence). The ends were cut back, 8 bases at V and 8 bases at J, with 18 bases in the middle. The CDR3 has 13 residues. CDR3 DNA sequence: TGTGCCAGCGGGAGAGGCGGGGCGCGGGGCTACACCTTC. Its translation is CASGRGGARGYTF.